This T cell receptor beta chain was identified in a study of STAT5B mutations in CD4+ large granular lymphocyte leukemia (dated by TCRdb to between 2021 and 2024). Study-level background: Among the healthy controls, the CDR3 'QG' motif was associated with a particular HLA allele. The purity of purified fractions was confirmed by flow cytometry on FACSCanto II or FACSVerse to exceed 95% among lymphocytes. The study compared the TCRbeta repertoires of patients with CD4+ T-cell large granular lymphocyte leukemia against those of healthy blood donors. Broader findings and caveats from the paper: Greater clonality appeared to be present in CD4-sorted patient repertoires than in healthy CD4+ repertoires, and the difference was retained after the putative leukemic clones were removed. The main leukemic clonotypes were found to be private to each patient, although 25% of the main leukemic clonotypes were detected at low frequency in the non-leukemic repertoires of other patients. Enrichment of TRBV06-family usage was observed among the top patient clones (8/27) relative to healthy controls (2/35). The data were not HLA-matched, and the relatively small sample size could explain the higher clonality seen in CD4+ compared with CD8+ T-LGLL.

In regard to this clone: Its antigen is still unknown. One base away there is no much larger clone; base qualities are not given.

TCRbeta rearrangements were sequenced from genomic DNA using the immunoSEQ assay at survey resolution. The authors processed their data as follows. In the TCR sequencing data, the lowest productive clonotype frequency that could be detected was 2.59 x 10-5. Only productive TCRbeta rearrangements, meaning sequences that were complete and in-frame, were kept for the analyses. Sample clonality was computed as Simpson clonality in the immunoSEQ Analyzer version 3.0. Clones were binned by frequency as very rare, small, medium, large (1-20%) or hyperexpanded (>20%). OLGA 1.2.3 estimated generation probabilities, VDJtools produced V-gene circos plots, VDJdb was queried for specificities, and GLIPH identified CDR3 motifs. This immuneACCESS table, as held by TCRdb, lists in-frame sequences with V and J called but not all clones. Of the missing ones, under half trace to an unresolved V gene in checked studies; the others have no known cause. V and J calls and clone size come straight from that table; D and trimming were deduced from the DNA. This sample lists some 30,000 clones; roughly 80% were detected once. The ten largest clonotypes hold 4.4% of the sample.

The germline V end is reduced by 5 bases and the J end by 3 bases; junction bases left unmatched: 4. The CDR3 numbers 15 residues from cysteine through phenylalanine. The sequence is cut down to CDR3 DNA, 45 bases in frame from base 1. CDR1 and CDR2 are read off the germline V gene (reference sequence) as SEHNR and FQNEAQ. Buffy coats from 30 to 40 blood donors, supplied by the Finnish Red Cross blood service, were used as healthy controls. All TCR-sequenced material derived from peripheral blood: patient blood samples and healthy donor buffy coats. Peripheral blood mononuclear cells were isolated by Ficoll-Hypaque gradient centrifugation. CD4+ cells were purified magnetically from the buffy coats of healthy controls. Genomic DNA was extracted with the Gentra Puregene Cell and Tissue kit and quantified on a Qubit 2.0 fluorometer.

The TCR originated in a human donor in good health. Sequencing was performed on CD4+ T cells from blood buffy coats. The V and J segments used are TRBV7-9 and TRBJ1-4; a stretch of 9 junction bases matches TRBD1. The CDR3 reads as follows: CASSTRQGANEKLFF. The DNA is TGTGCCAGCAGCACCCGACAGGGGGCTAATGAAAAACTGTTTTTT.